This T cell receptor (beta chain) was profiled in a study of beta chain features in type 1 diabetes. Study-level information: Patient and healthy donor groups were alike in age, gender and cell yields. Study-level findings and limits: For Type 1 diabetes patients, all four CD4+ subsets carried TCRB CDR3s that were moderately but significantly shorter. Patients with type 1 diabetes carried fewer insertions and had more deletions at their VDJ junctions. It was among patients, rather than healthy donors, that naive, central memory and Treg TCRB repertoires appeared more similar.

Worth noting for this clone: Its antigen remains unidentified. Additional DNA sequences in this sample encode the identical CDR3.

Isolated RNA was reverse transcribed in full, so expressed TCRB transcripts were sequenced. An average approximately 3.7 million reads came from naive, central memory and regulatory T cell samples. Assay used: immunoSEQ multiplex PCR; TCRdb lists only in-frame clones, some missing. The table includes roughly 730,000 clones, 13% detected once. V was cut by 2 bases and J by 5 bases, with 9 bases left in between. Germline V CDR1 and CDR2: SGHTA, FQGTGA. This CDR3 is built from 13 residues. The clonotype originates from a man between 18 and 35 years old with type 1 diabetes. V gene TRBV7-3 combines with J gene TRBJ2-5; D gene ambiguous. Input material: naive CD4+ T cells from blood. CDR3 nucleotide sequence: TGTGCCAGCAGCTTAGCGGTTTGGGAGACCCAGTACTTC. This sequence encodes CASSLAVWETQYF.